These 18 T cell receptor beta chains originate from one sample sequenced in a study of T cells in Graves' hyperthyroidism and ophthalmopathy. Template material for amplifying TCR beta CDR3 regions consisted of RNA transcripts. With the HTBI primer set, the TCR CDR3 went through a first round of RT-PCR. A single record per CDR3 protein comes from TCRdb applying MiXCR to the multiplex PCR reads. The sample yields around 340,000 distinct CDR3 sequences, about 15% seen once. Sequencing input: blood. The origin of the receptors is a man aged 30-40 years with Graves' hyperthyroidism.

This clonotype has only a few counts. The chain has TRBV7-9 and TRBJ2-5; D is perhaps TRBD1 or TRBD2 (5 bases each). Trimming took 2 bases from V and 3 from J, leaving 10 bases between them. Looked up from germline, CDR1 is SEHNR and CDR2 is FQNEAQ (reference sequence). The CDR3 is made up of 14 amino acids. The CDR3 loop is CASSLRLGEETQYF. The CDR3 nucleotides read TGTGCCAGCAGCTTAAGGTTGGGGGAAGAGACCCAGTACTTC.

This clonotype was counted many times. The chain is built from TRBV2 and TRBJ2-1; D may be TRBD1 or TRBD2 (7 bases each). The CDR3 has 16 amino acids. Per the germline V gene, CDR1 is SNHLY and CDR2 is FYNNEI. V lost 6 bases to trimming and J lost 0 bases, with 15 bases between them. CDR3 DNA: TGTGCCAGCAGCCTACAGGGGACTAACTCCTACAATGAGCAGTTCTTC. This translates into CASSLQGTNSYNEQFF.

This clonotype turned up a few times. The chain links TRBV27 to TRBJ2-1, with TRBD1 matching over 9 bases. Germline CDR1 MNHEY, CDR2 SMNVEV (reference sequence). This CDR3 comprises 13 residues. J gave up 15 bases and V 5 bases, and 11 bases lay outside the gene matches. This CDR3 is CASSANRDRVRFF. In nucleotides, the CDR3 is TGTGCCAGCAGTGCCAACCGGGACAGGGTAAGGTTCTTC.

This clonotype has ten or more counts. The chain recombines TRBV28 with TRBJ1-5; D may be TRBD1 (5 bases). Trimming cost V 8 bases and J 6 bases, with 11 bases left between them. CDR1 and CDR2 (germline): MDHEN, SYDVKM. The CDR3 extends over 12 amino acids. This chain's CDR3 is CASDGGSQPQHF. In DNA, the CDR3 is TGTGCCAGCGACGGGGGGAGTCAGCCCCAGCATTTT.

The chain joins TRBV5-6 to TRBJ1-6; no reliable D call. Germline V gene sequence: CDR1 SGHDT, CDR2 YYEEEE. V lost 5 bases and J 0 bases, leaving 9 bases between the germline ends. This CDR3 comprises 15 residues. DNA for the CDR3: TGTGCCAGCAGGTCTCGCGGCTCCTATAATTCACCCCTCCACTTT. This sequence encodes CASRSRGSYNSPLHF. The full variable domain, its missing parts supplied by reference TRBV5-6 and TRBJ1-6, is DAGVTQSPTHLIKTRGQQVTLRCSPKSGHDTVSWYQQALGQGPQFIFQYYEEEERQRGNFPDRFSGHQFPNYSSELNVNALLLGDSALYLCASRSRGSYNSPLHFGNGTRLTVT.

This clonotype appeared many times. V is TRBV11-3 and J is TRBJ2-1; no firm D call. The length of the CDR3 is 15 residues. Germline CDR1 and CDR2: SGHNT and YENEEA. Trimming cost V 5 bases and J 4 bases, with 15 bases left between them. This CDR3 is CASSPPSEPYNEQFF. The CDR3 DNA sequence: TGTGCCAGCAGCCCCCCCTCCGAGCCTTACAATGAGCAGTTCTTC.

The V gene is TRBV5-1, the J gene TRBJ2-1; no clear D. V was trimmed by 5 bases and J by 8 bases, leaving 14 bases between them. The CDR3 contains 13 residues. CDR1 is SGHRS and CDR2 is YFSETQ in the germline V gene. CDR3 in DNA: TGCGCCAGCAGAGAGTCTCGGTTCGATGAGCAGTTCTTC. Translated: CASRESRFDEQFF.

A note on this clonotype: This may come from a read error, since a much larger clone is one base off. This rearrangement joins TRBV28 to TRBJ2-3; D perhaps matches TRBD2 (5 bases). Germline CDR1 reads MDHEN; CDR2 reads SYDVKM. The CDR3 consists of 16 residues. V dropped 8 bases and J dropped 4 bases, with 22 bases sitting between them. The DNA of the CDR3 is TGTGCCAGCTGGCCCCGGGGAGCTCCCCTCTCAGATACGCAGTATTTT. Amino acid sequence: CASWPRGAPLSDTQYF.

This clonotype was seen ten or more times. This chain uses TRBV18 with TRBJ2-7; D is possibly TRBD2 (6 bases). The CDR3 extends over 13 amino acids. Trimming shortened V by 1 base and J by 6 bases, and 10 bases separated the two germline ends. Germline CDR1 is KGHSH and CDR2 is LQKENI. The CDR3 is CASSPLGGPEQYF. The DNA for the CDR3 is TGTGCCAGCTCACCACTCGGGGGTCCCGAGCAGTACTTC.

The V gene is TRBV27, the J gene TRBJ2-2; tentatively, D is TRBD2 (6 bases). This CDR3 spans 13 amino acids. Trimming left V 5 bases short and J 6 bases short, with 10 bases between. CDR1 is MNHEY, CDR2 SMNVEV, per germline (reference sequence). The DNA of the CDR3 is TGTGCCAGCAGTCCCCTAGCGTCCGGGGAGCTGTTTTTT. As protein: CASSPLASGELFF.

There are many counts of this clonotype. This chain joins TRBV20-1 and TRBJ2-7; D tentatively reads TRBD1 or TRBD2 (5 bases each). V dropped 3 bases and J dropped 5 bases, with 11 bases sitting between them. The CDR3 consists of 12 residues. Germline V lookup: CDR1 DFQATT, CDR2 SNEGSKA (reference sequence). The CDR3 reads CSASSGQDEQYF. In DNA, the CDR3 is TGCAGTGCTAGTTCGGGGCAGGACGAGCAGTACTTC.

This clonotype was counted many times. This rearrangement joins TRBV5-6 to TRBJ2-5; D is unresolved. The CDR3 is 16 amino acids. The germline V gene encodes CDR1 SGHDT and CDR2 YYEEEE. The ends were cut back, 1 base at V and 2 bases at J, with 15 bases in the middle. CDR3 nucleotide sequence: TGTGCCAGCAGCTTGCCGGGTCCCCCGAGACAAGAGACCCAGTACTTC. This gives the protein CASSLPGPPRQETQYF.

The table lists this clonotype with many counts. This sequence joins TRBV5-4 and TRBJ2-3; weak D call: TRBD2 (5 bases). V was clipped by 5 bases and J by 1 base, with 11 bases between them. The V gene's germline CDR1 is SGHNT and CDR2 YYREEE (reference sequence). This CDR3 has 14 amino acids. CDR3 in DNA: TGTGCCAGCAGTTTATCGAGGGGCACAGATACGCAGTATTTT. Protein sequence: CASSLSRGTDTQYF.

The sample holds many counts of this clonotype. V and J are TRBV27 and TRBJ2-1; 7 bases map to TRBD2. The J segment lost 4 bases and the V segment lost 5 bases, leaving 8 bases of the junction unmatched. The CDR3 runs 15 residues. Germline assignment: CDR1 MNHEY and CDR2 SMNVEV (reference sequence). In nucleotides, the CDR3 is TGTGCCAGCAGTACCAGTCTAGCGGTTTACAATGAGCAGTTCTTC. It yields the protein CASSTSLAVYNEQFF.

There are many counts of this clonotype. In DNA, the CDR3 is TGTGCCAGCAGTGAGGGTAGGAGTACGCAGTATTTT. Protein product: CASSEGRSTQYF. The chain recombines TRBV28 with TRBJ2-3; D perhaps matches TRBD2 (5 bases). The V end was cut by 5 bases, the J end by 8 bases, with 11 bases between. The CDR3 extends over 12 amino acids. Germline assignment: CDR1 MDHEN and CDR2 SYDVKM.

This clonotype has just a few counts. V is TRBV20-1 and J is TRBJ2-7; 7 nucleotides line up with TRBD1. Losses at the gene ends were 4 bases for V and 3 bases for J; bases not matched to a gene: 12. Germline values: CDR1 DFQATT, CDR2 SNEGSKA (reference sequence). This CDR3 has 15 residues. The CDR3 here is CSAKGRQGPFYEQYF. The CDR3 coding sequence is TGCAGTGCTAAGGGCAGACAGGGACCCTTCTACGAGCAGTACTTC.

This clonotype has a count of ten or more. The J gene is TRBJ2-7, the V gene TRBV6-1; no clear D gene. The V end was cut by 5 bases, the J end by 1 base, with 9 bases between. CDR3 size: 13 residues. CDR1 and CDR2 (germline): MNHNS, SASEGT. CDR3 DNA: TGTGCCAGCAGTTTCTCGGAGTCCTACGAGCAGTACTTC. This gives the protein CASSFSESYEQYF.

This clonotype was seen repeatedly, ten times or more. The rearrangement links TRBV28 to TRBJ2-1; 9 bases align to TRBD1. V shed 6 bases and J 4 bases; nucleotides not matched to a gene: 10. Germline V lookup: CDR1 MDHEN, CDR2 SYDVKM. The CDR3 length is 16 residues. The CDR3 protein is CASSMAGTGNYNEQFF. The CDR3 DNA reads TGTGCCAGCAGCATGGCCGGGACAGGGAATTACAATGAGCAGTTCTTC.